Presented here are 28 T cell receptor beta chains from one specimen sequenced in a study of blood T cell repertoires in COVID-19. TCRdb's table, derived via immunoSEQ multiplex PCR, lists solely in-frame clones and lacks some. The table lists roughly 190,000 clones, about four fifths of them singletons. The material sequenced was peripheral blood. These receptors came from a man aged 60 to 69 with acute or convalescent COVID-19.

V gene TRBV27 combines with J gene TRBJ2-7; the match to TRBD2 covers 8 bases. J lost 3 bases, V lost 6 bases, and 16 bases had no gene match. The CDR3 consists of 17 residues. Germline-derived CDR1 and CDR2 are MNHEY and SMNVEV (reference sequence). The CDR3 here is CASRSPSFLAGHYEQYF. The CDR3 coding sequence is TGTGCCAGCAGATCACCCTCTTTCTTAGCGGGGCACTACGAGCAGTACTTC.

Turning to this clone: The same CDR3 arises from other DNA sequences in this sample as well. The chain links TRBV5-6 to TRBJ1-4, with unresolved D. Trimming left V 0 bases short and J 4 bases short, with 7 bases between. The CDR3 length is 14 residues. Germline V gene sequence: CDR1 SGHDT, CDR2 YYEEEE. CDR3 coding DNA: TGTGCCAGCAGCTTGGACTCGAGTAATGAAAAACTGTTTTTT. Translated: CASSLDSSNEKLFF.

The V and J genes are TRBV24-1 and TRBJ1-2, with 7 bases that match TRBD1. The CDR3 extends over 14 amino acids. Trimming at V came to 2 bases and at J to 4 bases, leaving 3 bases not matched to a gene. Looked up from germline, CDR1 is KGHDR and CDR2 is SFDVKD. The CDR3 spells CATSDSGQPYGYTF. CDR3 DNA: TGTGCCACCAGTGATTCGGGACAGCCCTATGGCTACACCTTC.

The chain carries TRBV19 and TRBJ1-6; 8 bases fit TRBD1. Germline lookup yields CDR1 LNHDA and CDR2 SQIVND (reference sequence). The CDR3 consists of 16 residues. V dropped 6 bases and J dropped 8; count of bases not matched to a gene: 12. CDR3: CASSPLGQGKYSPLHF. CDR3 in DNA: TGTGCCAGTAGCCCCTTAGGACAGGGTAAATATTCACCCCTCCACTTT. The variable domain in full, completed from reference TRBV19 and TRBJ1-6, reads DGGITQSPKYLFRKEGQNVTLSCEQNLNHDAMYWYRQDPGQGLRLIYYSQIVNDFQKGDIAEGYSVSREKKESFPLTVTSAQKNPTAFYLCASSPLGQGKYSPLHFGNGTRLTVT.

This clone occurred once. The CDR3 reads CASSILAGAVYNEQFF. DNA for the CDR3: TGTGCCAGTAGTATTTTAGCGGGAGCGGTCTACAATGAGCAGTTCTTC. The V and J genes are TRBV19 and TRBJ2-1, with 9 bases lining up with TRBD2. The CDR3 runs 16 residues. Trimming removed 3 bases from V and 3 bases from J; junction bases left unmatched: 6. Per germline, CDR1 LNHDA and CDR2 SQIVND (reference sequence).

The sample holds a few counts of this clone. The rearrangement uses TRBV9 and TRBJ2-1, with D perhaps matching TRBD2 (6 bases). The CDR3 totals 14 residues. The germline V gene encodes CDR1 SGDLS and CDR2 YYNGEE. The V end lost 0 bases, the J end lost 9 bases, and 13 bases lay between the germline ends. Here the CDR3 reads CASSVDPTGAEQFF. The CDR3, as DNA: TGTGCCAGCAGCGTAGATCCAACGGGAGCTGAGCAGTTCTTC.

The chain's CDR3 is CASSFLQDYEQYF. CDR3 in DNA: TGTGCCAGCAGCTTTTTACAGGACTACGAGCAGTACTTC. The chain carries TRBV5-6 and TRBJ2-7; a possible D gene is TRBD1 (5 bases). This CDR3 spans 13 amino acids. The V end lost 2 bases, the J end lost 3 bases, and 9 bases lay between the germline ends. Looked up from germline, CDR1 is SGHDT and CDR2 is YYEEEE.

This chain joins TRBV12-5 and TRBJ1-5; TRBD1 is a possible D gene (6 bases). Looked up from germline, CDR1 is LGHNT and CDR2 is FRNRAP. V dropped 6 bases and J dropped 1 base, with 16 bases sitting between them. The CDR3 contains 16 residues. The CDR3 DNA sequence: TGTGCTAGTGGCCGAGGGGGGGCGCGGAGCAATCAGCCCCAGCATTTT. Amino acid sequence: CASGRGGARSNQPQHF.

This clone has just one count. This chain joins TRBV3-1 (or the pseudogene TRBV3-2) and TRBJ1-2, with D unclear. The V gene's germline CDR1 is LGHDT and CDR2 YNNKEL (reference sequence). The CDR3 is made up of 11 amino acids. V was shortened by 6 bases and J by 8 bases, with 10 bases between the two germline ends. The CDR3 protein is CASRNGVGYTF. The CDR3 DNA follows: TGTGCCAGCAGAAACGGAGTCGGCTACACCTTC.

V gene TRBV6-5 combines with J gene TRBJ1-5; TRBD1 is a possible D gene (5 bases). V lost 4 bases, J lost 6 bases, and 13 bases lay in between. CDR1 MNHEY and CDR2 SVGAGI come from the germline V gene. This CDR3 has 14 amino acids. CDR3: CASSSRVGVQPQHF. The CDR3 DNA is TGTGCCAGCAGTTCAAGAGTAGGGGTTCAGCCCCAGCATTTT.

This chain links TRBV5-6 with TRBJ2-7, with 7 bases aligning to TRBD2. Losses at the gene ends were 3 bases for V and 4 bases for J; bases not matched to a gene: 1. The CDR3 totals 12 residues. The V gene's germline CDR1 is SGHDT and CDR2 YYEEEE. In nucleotides, the CDR3 is TGTGCCAGCAGCTGGGAGGGTTACGAGCAGTACTTC. This sequence encodes CASSWEGYEQYF.

This chain uses TRBV19 with TRBJ1-2, with 7 bases matching TRBD1. After removal of 5 bases from V and 8 bases from J, the junction contained 17 bases not matched to a gene. The CDR3 sequence is 16 residues long. Germline CDR1 LNHDA, CDR2 SQIVND (reference sequence). In DNA form, the CDR3 reads TGTGCCAGTAGTCTTGTATCGTGGGACAGAAGCGGCGGCTACACCTTC. Residues: CASSLVSWDRSGGYTF.

The chain joins TRBV6-5 to TRBJ1-2; maybe TRBD1 (5 bases). The CDR3 spans 14 residues. Germline CDR1 MNHEY, CDR2 SVGAGI. V lost 6 bases, J lost 6 bases, and 17 bases lay in between. The CDR3 spells CASSHGGGGDGYTF. The CDR3 DNA reads TGTGCCAGCAGCCACGGGGGGGGTGGCGATGGCTACACCTTC.

V and J are TRBV19 and TRBJ1-4; the match to TRBD1 covers 7 bases. Germline trimming cut 2 bases from V and 4 bases from J; bases unmatched to any gene: 7. This CDR3 is 16 amino acids long. Germline V lookup: CDR1 LNHDA, CDR2 SQIVND (reference sequence). DNA of the CDR3: TGTGCCAGTAGTATACTACAGGGGCAGGGTAATGAAAAACTGTTTTTT. Protein: CASSILQGQGNEKLFF.

CDR3 coding DNA: TGTGCCAGCAGCTCGAGGCCCCGGAGCCGCCCCTACAATGAGCAGTTCTTC. Amino acids: CASSSRPRSRPYNEQFF. The V and J genes are TRBV7-6 and TRBJ2-1; D gene unclear. Germline CDR1 reads SGHVS; CDR2 reads FNYEAQ. V lost 4 bases and J 2 bases, leaving 18 bases between the germline ends. There are 17 residues in the CDR3.

This clone was found once. CDR3 protein: CASSLNRANTEAFF. The CDR3 DNA sequence: TGTGCCAGCAGTTTGAACAGGGCGAACACTGAAGCTTTCTTT. The chain carries TRBV27 and TRBJ1-1, with D possibly TRBD1 on 6 matching bases. Trimming took off 3 bases at V and 1 base at J, with 9 bases between the two ends. This CDR3 contains 14 residues. Per the germline V gene, CDR1 is MNHEY and CDR2 is SMNVEV (reference sequence).

This rearrangement joins TRBV27 to TRBJ2-1; D call uncertain. CDR3 size: 14 residues. Germline V gene data show CDR1 as MNHEY and CDR2 as SMNVEV (reference sequence). V dropped 6 bases and J dropped 12 bases, with 21 bases sitting between them. The CDR3 loop is CASSLGTGGYSQFF. The CDR3, as DNA: TGTGCCAGCAGCCTAGGTACCGGCGGCTATTCGCAGTTCTTC.

J is TRBJ1-2 and V is TRBV29-1, with D unresolved. CDR3 length: 12 residues. The V and J ends lost 2 bases and 8 bases respectively, with 12 bases between them. Germline values: CDR1 SQVTM, CDR2 ANQGSEA. The CDR3 protein is CSVEMVLEGYTF. The CDR3 DNA is TGCAGCGTTGAAATGGTGCTGGAGGGCTACACCTTC. The full variable domain, in which reference TRBV29-1 and TRBJ1-2 provide the parts outside the CDR3, is SAVISQKPSRDICQRGTSLTIQCQVDSQVTMMFWYRQQPGQSLTLIATANQGSEATYESGFVIDKFPISRPNLTFSTLTVSNMSPEDSSIYLCSVEMVLEGYTFGSGTRLTVV.

The chain links TRBV29-1 to TRBJ2-7; no reliable D call. This CDR3 contains 10 residues. Per germline, CDR1 SQVTM and CDR2 ANQGSEA. Trimming shortened V by 7 bases and J by 3 bases, and 7 bases separated the two germline ends. The CDR3 spells CSAGDYEQYF. The CDR3 region has the DNA TGCAGCGCAGGAGACTACGAGCAGTACTTC.

This clone was counted between two and nine times. The rearrangement uses TRBV24-1 and TRBJ2-1; D remains unclear. V was trimmed by 5 bases and J by 3 bases, leaving 7 bases between them. Germline assignment: CDR1 KGHDR and CDR2 SFDVKD. This CDR3 region has 13 residues. The CDR3 coding sequence is TGTGCCACCAGTGGACTGGTCTACAATGAGCAGTTCTTC. Translated, it gives CATSGLVYNEQFF.

This chain links TRBV5-1 with TRBJ1-1; D possibly corresponds to TRBD1 (6 bases). The length of the CDR3 is 14 residues. Germline V CDR1 and CDR2: SGHRS, YFSETQ. With 3 bases removed from V and 4 bases from J, the gap between germline ends came to 13 bases. This CDR3 reads CASSYRTDPTEAFF. The CDR3 DNA follows: TGCGCCAGCAGCTACCGGACAGACCCCACTGAAGCTTTCTTT. The full variable domain, with the rest looked up from reference TRBV5-1 and TRBJ1-1, is KAGVTQTPRYLIKTRGQQVTLSCSPISGHRSVSWYQQTPGQGLQFLFEYFSETQRNKGNFPGRFSGRQFSNSRSEMNVSTLELGDSALYLCASSYRTDPTEAFFGQGTRLTVV.

The V gene is TRBV2, the J gene TRBJ2-4; D is unclear. Between the trimmed V and J ends, which lost 3 bases and 0 bases, there was a span of 3 bases. From germline, CDR1 is SNHLY and CDR2 FYNNEI. The CDR3 length is 13 residues. CDR3 DNA: TGTGCCAGCAGTGACCAAGCCAAAAACATTCAGTACTTC. It is translated as CASSDQAKNIQYF.

This clone has a count of ten or more. V is TRBV2 and J is TRBJ1-5; D possibly corresponds to TRBD1 (6 bases). Germline CDR1 is SNHLY and CDR2 is FYNNEI. The ends were cut back, 6 bases at V and 6 bases at J, with 21 bases in the middle. The length of the CDR3 is 16 residues. This CDR3 is CASRGAVRGVSQPQHF. Written as DNA, the CDR3 is TGTGCCAGCAGGGGAGCGGTCAGGGGTGTATCTCAGCCCCAGCATTTT.

The chain links TRBV10-3 to TRBJ2-6, with 10 bases matching TRBD2. CDR1 ENHRY and CDR2 SYGVKD come from the germline V gene. The V and J ends lost 2 bases and 4 bases, in that order; junction bases with no gene match: 11. CDR3 length: 19 amino acids. The CDR3 is CAISEQWLAGATGANVLTF. As DNA, the CDR3 is TGTGCCATCAGTGAGCAGTGGCTAGCGGGAGCAACCGGGGCCAACGTCCTGACTTTC.

V usage is TRBV24-1 and J usage is TRBJ2-5; 11 bases fit TRBD1. The CDR3 contains 15 residues. Unmatched junction bases numbered 5, after V lost 4 bases and J lost 5 bases. Germline V gene lookup returns CDR1 KGHDR and CDR2 SFDVKD. The CDR3 spells CATSDPGTGGETQYF. For the CDR3, the DNA is TGTGCCACCAGTGACCCCGGGACAGGGGGGGAGACCCAGTACTTC.

The chain carries TRBV2 and TRBJ1-2, with TRBD1 as a possible D gene (6 bases). The CDR3 is made up of 12 amino acids. Germline CDR1 reads SNHLY; CDR2 reads FYNNEI. Trimming left V 6 bases short and J 4 bases short, with 9 bases between. The CDR3 is CASRAGVYGYTF. The CDR3 coding sequence is TGTGCCAGCAGAGCAGGGGTCTATGGCTACACCTTC. Based on the CDR3 plus reference TRBV2 and TRBJ1-2, the full variable domain is EPEVTQTPSHQVTQMGQEVILRCVPISNHLYFYWYRQILGQKVEFLVSFYNNEISEKSEIFDDQFSVERPDGSNFTLKIRSTKLEDSAMYFCASRAGVYGYTFGSGTRLTVV.

This chain links TRBV2 with TRBJ2-6; possible D gene TRBD2, 5 bases. V lost 1 base and J lost 2, with 6 bases in between. This CDR3 spans 15 amino acids. CDR1 SNHLY and CDR2 FYNNEI come from the germline V gene. The CDR3: CASSEERAGANVLTF. CDR3 DNA sequence: TGTGCCAGCAGTGAAGAGAGGGCTGGGGCCAACGTCCTGACTTTC.

The genes are TRBV27 and TRBJ2-7, with a tentative D call TRBD2 (5 bases). This CDR3 has 17 residues. V was cut by 6 bases and J by 0 bases, with 21 bases left in between. Germline CDR1 reads MNHEY; CDR2 reads SMNVEV (reference sequence). Here the CDR3 reads CASSPTLLPGSSYEQYF. CDR3 bases: TGTGCCAGCAGCCCAACCCTCTTGCCGGGGAGCTCCTACGAGCAGTACTTC.